This T cell receptor beta chain appears in the sequencing data of a study of T cells after yellow fever vaccination. Looking at the study overall: SMART-Seq v4 Ultra Low Input prepared the low-cell-number fractions.

Germline assignment: CDR1 MNHEY and CDR2 SVGEGT. The CDR3 extends over 14 amino acids. V shed 7 bases, J shed 5 bases, and the junction held 3 bases outside the gene matches. This clonotype was observed a few times. Its antigen is unknown. It was through 5'RACE template switching that TCR cDNA was made, with a universal primer site and UMIs added. MiXCR, run by TCRdb on the 5' RACE reads, gives a single entry per CDR3 protein. The table lists some 320,000 distinct CDR3 sequences, approximately 4% of them singletons. General study points: A secondary response was less intense yet reached its peak sooner, at day 5 versus 15.

The source of this sequence is a man younger than 35 who received the YFV17D yellow fever vaccine. The sample consisted of PBMCs, taken 15 days after the yellow fever booster vaccination. This sequence joins TRBV6-2 or TRBV6-3 and TRBJ2-1; TRBD2 aligns across 12 bases. CDR3 nucleotides: TGTGCCAGCACCCTAGCGGGGGGGAACAATGAGCAGTTCTTC. As protein: CASTLAGGNNEQFF.